Listed here are 30 T cell receptor beta chains from one sample, sequenced in a study of blood T cells in healthy people across ages. Primed by a sample-barcoded 5' primer and a J-beta primer mix, a second PCR proceeded for roughly 6 to 12 cycles. TCRdb re-called the 5' RACE reads through MiXCR, storing one row per CDR3 protein. The sample has about 1.5 million distinct CDR3 sequences, around 42% seen once. The source material was blood. These receptors originate from a young woman in good health.

The chain joins TRBV30 to TRBJ1-2, with D hard to call. Germline assignment: CDR1 GTSNPN and CDR2 SVGIG (reference sequence). This CDR3 region has 13 residues. V gave up 2 bases and J gave up 4 bases, with 11 bases separating them. CDR3 protein: CAWSFSETYGYTF. The CDR3 DNA reads as TGTGCCTGGAGTTTTAGCGAAACCTATGGCTACACCTTC. The complete variable domain, with remaining parts taken from reference TRBV30 and TRBJ1-2, reads SQTIHQWPATLVQPVGSPLSLECTVEGTSNPNLYWYRQAAGRGLQLLFYSVGIGQISSEVPQNLSASRPQDRQFILSSKKLLLSDSGFYLCAWSFSETYGYTFGSGTRLTVV.

V is TRBV12-3 or TRBV12-4 and J is TRBJ2-5; maybe TRBD2 (6 bases). V was clipped by 4 bases and J by 9 bases, with 15 bases between them. The CDR3 totals 13 residues. The CDR3 DNA follows: TGTGCCAGCAGTTCTGGGGCCTGGGGGGCCCAGTACTTC. Translated, it gives CASSSGAWGAQYF.

This clonotype has more than one count but fewer than ten. J is TRBJ1-2 and V is TRBV7-9; 7 nucleotides line up with TRBD1. V was clipped by 2 bases and J by 3 bases; unmatched bases: 3. CDR1 and CDR2 from the germline V gene are SEHNR and FQNEAQ (reference sequence). This CDR3 is built from 14 residues. The CDR3 DNA reads TGTGCCAGCAGCTTAACAGGGGAGGACTATGGCTACACCTTC. This sequence encodes CASSLTGEDYGYTF.

This clonotype was detected once. The V call is TRBV6-1, the J call TRBJ2-7; D is ambiguous. The J call may be faulty, since TRBJ2-4 better matches the DNA end. Germline V gene lookup returns CDR1 MNHNS and CDR2 SASEGT. The CDR3 is made up of 13 amino acids. The CDR3 loop is CASSEGPHDIQYF. CDR3 sequence (DNA): TGTGCCAGCAGTGAAGGACCCCACGACATTCAGTACTTC.

This clonotype was observed at least ten times. One end of the junction fails to match germline, which may point to a read error. The gene calls are TRBV28 and TRBJ2-7; no reliable D call. The CDR3 spans 12 residues. Germline lookup yields CDR1 MDHEN and CDR2 SYDVKM. CDR3 region: CASSLLGYEQYF. The CDR3 DNA sequence: TGTGCCAGCAGCTTATTAGGCTACGAGCAGTACTTC.

The chain joins TRBV28 to TRBJ1-1; possible D gene TRBD1, 6 bases. Trimming stripped 10 bases from V and 1 base from J, with 10 bases between. CDR3 size: 12 residues. Germline CDR1 and CDR2: MDHEN and SYDVKM. CDR3 region: CATWGPNTEAFF. The CDR3 DNA is TGTGCCACCTGGGGGCCGAACACTGAAGCTTTCTTT. Full variable domain (missing parts from reference TRBV28 and TRBJ1-1): DVKVTQSSRYLVKRTGEKVFLECVQDMDHENMFWYRQDPGLGLRLIYFSYDVKMKEKGDIPEGYSVSREKKERFSLILESASTNQTSMYLCATWGPNTEAFFGQGTRLTVV.

This clonotype was observed a handful of times. This chain uses TRBV20-1 with TRBJ2-1; no clear D gene. Trimming stripped 3 bases from V and 9 bases from J, with 9 bases between. The germline CDR1 and CDR2 sequences are DFQATT and SNEGSKA (reference sequence). The CDR3 covers 11 residues. Here the CDR3 reads CSAREFSEQFF. The DNA for the CDR3 is TGCAGTGCTAGGGAATTTAGTGAGCAGTTCTTC.

This clonotype was seen many times. The gene calls are TRBV29-1 and TRBJ2-7; the D is unclear. Germline values: CDR1 SQVTM, CDR2 ANQGSEA. The V and J ends lost 4 bases and 0 bases respectively, with 7 bases between them. This CDR3 spans 12 amino acids. Here the CDR3 reads CSVAGSSYEQYF. The CDR3 DNA follows: TGCAGCGTTGCGGGTAGCTCCTACGAGCAGTACTTC.

The chain couples TRBV7-2 to TRBJ2-7; D is perhaps TRBD2 (5 bases). Trimming shortened V by 5 bases and J by 5 bases, and 13 bases separated the two germline ends. This CDR3 comprises 13 residues. The V gene's germline CDR1 is SGHTA and CDR2 FQGNSA. The CDR3 DNA sequence: TGTGCCAGCAGCCGGGCTAGCACCCACGAGCAGTACTTC. This sequence encodes CASSRASTHEQYF. The complete variable domain, with remaining parts taken from reference TRBV7-2 and TRBJ2-7, reads GAGVSQSPSNKVTEKGKDVELRCDPISGHTALYWYRQSLGQGLEFLIYFQGNSAPDKSGLPSDRFSAERTGGSVSTLTIQRTQQEDSAVYLCASSRASTHEQYFGPGTRLTVT.

The rearrangement links TRBV27 to TRBJ2-5; D ambiguous. Looked up from germline, CDR1 is MNHEY and CDR2 is SMNVEV (reference sequence). V was shortened by 5 bases and J by 11 bases, with 18 bases between the two germline ends. The CDR3 has 13 amino acids. The CDR3 here is CASSLDTNNEQYF. CDR3 nucleotide sequence: TGTGCCAGCAGTCTAGACACAAACAATGAGCAGTACTTC.

On this clonotype itself: A much larger clone differs from this one at a single base, so this may be a read error. The chain combines TRBV6-2 or TRBV6-3 with TRBJ2-3; D remains unclear. This CDR3 comprises 14 residues. The V and J ends lost 1 base and 0 bases respectively, with 5 bases between them. Germline CDR1 MNHEY, CDR2 SVGEGT. The CDR3 nucleotides read TGTGCCAGCAGTTACTTCGGCAGCACAGATACGCAGTATTTT. Encoded protein: CASSYFGSTDTQYF.

This chain connects TRBV12-3 or TRBV12-4 to TRBJ2-5; D not certain. Between the trimmed V and J ends, which lost 5 bases and 11 bases, there was a span of 12 bases. The CDR3 loop spans 11 amino acids. CDR3 amino acids: CASSPEDEQYF. The DNA of the CDR3 is TGTGCCAGCAGTCCCGAGGATGAGCAGTACTTC.

The CDR3 is CASKITENYGYTF. The CDR3 DNA reads as TGTGCCAGCAAAATAACAGAGAACTATGGCTACACCTTC. This rearrangement joins TRBV28 to TRBJ1-2, with D unresolved. This CDR3 region has 13 residues. V gave up 7 bases and J gave up 2 bases, with 11 bases separating them. CDR1 MDHEN and CDR2 SYDVKM come from the germline V gene.

The chain employs TRBV2 and TRBJ2-3; D is undetermined. Trimming stripped 1 base from V and 7 bases from J, with 6 bases between. The CDR3 is 12 amino acids. Germline V gene data show CDR1 as SNHLY and CDR2 as FYNNEI. The DNA for the CDR3 is TGTGCCAGCAGTGAAGAGTGGAATACGCAGTATTTT. Protein product: CASSEEWNTQYF.

This clonotype was seen a handful of times. CDR3 sequence: CASGLGLAGGLEQFF. The CDR3 nucleotides read TGTGCTAGTGGTTTGGGTCTAGCGGGGGGCCTTGAGCAGTTCTTC. This chain links TRBV12-5 with TRBJ2-1; 11 bases line up with TRBD2. With 1 base clipped from V and 9 bases from J, the junction kept 5 bases outside the gene matches. Germline V gives CDR1 LGHNT, CDR2 FRNRAP. CDR3 size: 15 residues.

The table lists this clonotype with many counts. The chain couples TRBV6-5 to TRBJ2-7; weak D call: TRBD1 (5 bases). V was cut by 6 bases and J by 4 bases, with 10 bases left in between. Germline CDR1 and CDR2: MNHEY and SVGAGI. This CDR3 is 12 amino acids long. The CDR3 nucleotides are TGTGCCAGCAGCCGCGACAGATACGAGCAGTACTTC. Translation gives CASSRDRYEQYF.

J is TRBJ1-2 and V is TRBV11-2; a weak D match, TRBD1 (6 bases). V lost 5 bases and J 4 bases, leaving 20 bases between the germline ends. CDR1 is SGHAT and CDR2 is FQNNGV in the germline V gene. The CDR3 contains 16 residues. The CDR3 spells CASSEERGGRGYGYTF. The CDR3 DNA reads as TGTGCCAGCAGCGAGGAACGGGGGGGCAGGGGCTATGGCTACACCTTC.

The chain links TRBV4-1 to TRBJ2-5; TRBD2 might be the D (5 bases). The end of the DNA aligns better with TRBJ2-7, so the J call may be wrong. Germline V CDR1 and CDR2: MGHRA, YSYEKL. The CDR3 extends over 15 amino acids. The CDR3 sequence: CASSQREAESYEQYF. The CDR3 DNA follows: TGCGCCAGCAGCCAGCGAGAAGCGGAGAGCTACGAGCAGTACTTC.

The CDR3 is CSAKQGGRISEAFF. CDR3 DNA: TGCAGTGCTAAGCAGGGTGGAAGAATCTCTGAAGCTTTCTTT. This chain connects TRBV20-1 to TRBJ1-1; TRBD1 might be the D (5 bases). Trimming shortened V by 4 bases and J by 6 bases, and 18 bases separated the two germline ends. CDR1 and CDR2 (germline): DFQATT, SNEGSKA (reference sequence). There are 14 residues in the CDR3.

This clonotype was seen a few times. V usage is TRBV4-1 and J usage is TRBJ2-7; D remains unclear. Per germline, CDR1 MGHRA and CDR2 YSYEKL. The CDR3 extends over 13 amino acids. Trimming stripped 1 base from V and 5 bases from J, with 9 bases between. CDR3 DNA: TGCGCCAGCAGCCAAGGAAGGTTGGACGAGCAGTACTTC. This codes for CASSQGRLDEQYF.

V gene TRBV3-1 combines with J gene TRBJ2-4; possibly TRBD2 for D (6 bases). The CDR3 covers 12 residues. Germline CDR1 is LGHDT and CDR2 is YNNKEL (reference sequence). Trimming took 2 bases from V and 8 from J, leaving 7 bases between them. CDR3 sequence reads: CASSQRLDIQYF. The CDR3 DNA is TGTGCCAGCAGCCAAAGACTAGACATTCAGTACTTC.

Comment on this clonotype: A read error may produce the germline difference seen at one junction end. The CDR3 is CVSSNTALQETQYF. DNA for the CDR3: TGTGTCAGCAGCAATACAGCTCTCCAAGAGACCCAGTACTTC. This chain links TRBV12-3 or TRBV12-4 with TRBJ2-5; D remains ambiguous. The CDR3 loop spans 14 amino acids.

The chain uses TRBV2 and TRBJ2-3, with 9 bases matching TRBD2. There are 16 residues in the CDR3. With V trimmed by 3 bases and J by 2 bases, 6 bases remained unmatched. Germline lookup yields CDR1 SNHLY and CDR2 FYNNEI. The CDR3 DNA reads as TGTGCCAGCAGTGAGGGCCTAGCGGGGCACACAGATACGCAGTATTTT. Protein: CASSEGLAGHTDTQYF. Complete variable domain (other parts from reference TRBV2 and TRBJ2-3): EPEVTQTPSHQVTQMGQEVILRCVPISNHLYFYWYRQILGQKVEFLVSFYNNEISEKSEIFDDQFSVERPDGSNFTLKIRSTKLEDSAMYFCASSEGLAGHTDTQYFGPGTRLTVL.

The gene calls are TRBV20-1 and TRBJ2-2; TRBD1 agrees at 7 bases. V lost 4 bases to trimming and J lost 6 bases; unmatched junction nucleotides: 11. The CDR3 has 15 amino acids. Germline V lookup: CDR1 DFQATT, CDR2 SNEGSKA (reference sequence). CDR3: CSAKHTGAGPGELFF. The CDR3 DNA reads as TGCAGTGCTAAACATACAGGGGCTGGTCCCGGGGAGCTGTTTTTT.

The V gene is TRBV6-1, the J gene TRBJ1-2; D is unresolved. The CDR3 extends over 13 amino acids. CDR1 is MNHNS and CDR2 is SASEGT in the germline V gene. The V end was cut by 1 base, the J end by 4 bases, with 7 bases between. This CDR3 is CASSEELSYGYTF. The CDR3 nucleotides are TGTGCCAGCAGTGAAGAACTATCCTATGGCTACACCTTC.

In this sample, this clonotype turned up many times. This chain uses TRBV20-1 with TRBJ2-7; D not resolved. V shed 7 bases and J shed 3 bases, with 16 bases lying between them. This CDR3 is 13 amino acids long. Germline CDR1 is DFQATT and CDR2 is SNEGSKA (reference sequence). In DNA, the CDR3 is TGCAGTGGAAAAAAAGGACCAGACTACGAGCAGTACTTC. Protein sequence: CSGKKGPDYEQYF.

The chain carries TRBV7-8 and TRBJ2-1, with 12 bases aligning to TRBD2. Trimming removed 5 bases from V and 2 bases from J; junction bases left unmatched: 13. The germline V gene encodes CDR1 SGHVS and CDR2 FQNEAQ. CDR3 size: 19 residues. The CDR3 sequence is CASSITGLGLAGPYNEQFF. The CDR3, as DNA: TGTGCCAGCAGCATTACAGGGTTGGGACTAGCGGGCCCCTACAATGAGCAGTTCTTC.

This chain connects TRBV10-3 to TRBJ2-7; the match to TRBD2 covers 11 bases. The germline V gene encodes CDR1 ENHRY and CDR2 SYGVKD. The CDR3 runs 17 residues. After removal of 0 bases from V and 7 bases from J, the junction contained 11 bases not matched to a gene. The CDR3 region has the DNA TGTGCCATCAGTGAGTCTAGCGGGAGGGAATCCTACAATGAGCAGTACTTC. Its protein product is CAISESSGRESYNEQYF.

V gene TRBV6-1 combines with J gene TRBJ1-2, with D perhaps TRBD1 (6 bases). Germline V gene sequence: CDR1 MNHNS, CDR2 SASEGT. The CDR3 contains 11 residues. V was pared by 6 bases and J by 10 bases, with 12 bases between. The CDR3 region is CASSRQATYTF. CDR3 DNA sequence: TGTGCCAGCAGCCGACAGGCTACCTACACCTTC.

The table lists this clonotype with a few counts. V is TRBV27 and J is TRBJ2-7, with a tentative D call TRBD2 (5 bases). The V and J ends lost 4 bases and 3 bases respectively, with 16 bases between them. Germline V gene sequence: CDR1 MNHEY, CDR2 SMNVEV (reference sequence). The CDR3 loop spans 15 amino acids. The chain's CDR3 is CASSSTRGYGYEQYF. In nucleotides, the CDR3 is TGTGCCAGCAGTTCAACTCGAGGGTATGGCTACGAGCAGTACTTC.